Sequencing of this T cell receptor beta chain was carried out in a study of Tregs in tolerant kidney transplant recipients. Study-wide points: No direct test of biological reproducibility was done here. Few patients were studied, so findings need validation in larger groups. Some patients' samples used different primers over time, so nucleotide sequences weren't comparable.

Mixed chimerism was transient after nonmyeloablative marrow transplants from related graft donors. CD4+CD25+CD127- Tregs, CD4+CD25- non-Tregs, CD4 and CD8 cells were sorted. Profiling relied on immunoSEQ multiplex PCR, and the TCRdb table lists in-frame clones only, not all of them. This sample's clone table lists 14,000 or so clones. Points on this clone: Its antigen remains unknown. The read ends 3 residues before the CDR3 terminus; that terminus is restored from the germline J gene.

CDR1 is SGHVS, CDR2 FQNEAQ, per germline. The ends were cut back, 4 bases at V and 2 bases at J, with 9 bases in the middle. The CDR3 spans 15 residues. The chain recombines TRBV7-8 with TRBJ2-6, with a possible D match to TRBD1 (6 bases). This receptor was obtained from a human patient who received a combined kidney and bone marrow transplant. Part of the T cells may come from the graft donor. Material: CD8+ T cells from blood (PBMCs), obtained 6 months after the transplant. CDR3 in amino acids: CASSSGQTGANVLTF. Incomplete CDR3 DNA: TGTGCCAGCAGCTCCGGACAGACTGGGGCCAACGTC.